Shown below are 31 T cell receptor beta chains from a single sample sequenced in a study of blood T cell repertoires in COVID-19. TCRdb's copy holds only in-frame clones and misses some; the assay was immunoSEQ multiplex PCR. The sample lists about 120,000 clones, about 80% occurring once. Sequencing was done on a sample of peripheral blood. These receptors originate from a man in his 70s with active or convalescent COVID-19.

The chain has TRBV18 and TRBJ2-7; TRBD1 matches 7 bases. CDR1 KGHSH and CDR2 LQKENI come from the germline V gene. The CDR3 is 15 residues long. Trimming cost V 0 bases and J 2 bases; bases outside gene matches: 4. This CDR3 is CASSPPTGTAYEQYF. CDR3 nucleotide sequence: TGTGCCAGCTCACCACCGACAGGGACAGCCTACGAGCAGTACTTC.

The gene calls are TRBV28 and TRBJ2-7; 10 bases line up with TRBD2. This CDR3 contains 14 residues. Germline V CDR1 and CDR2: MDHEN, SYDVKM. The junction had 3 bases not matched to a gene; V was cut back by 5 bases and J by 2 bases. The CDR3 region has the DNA TGTGCCAGCAGTCCACTAGCGGGAACCTACGAGCAGTACTTC. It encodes CASSPLAGTYEQYF.

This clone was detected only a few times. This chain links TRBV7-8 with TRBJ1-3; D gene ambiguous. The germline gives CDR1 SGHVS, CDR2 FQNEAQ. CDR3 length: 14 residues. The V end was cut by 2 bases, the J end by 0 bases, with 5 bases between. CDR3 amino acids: CASSLLSSGNTIYF. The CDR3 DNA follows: TGTGCCAGCAGCTTACTCAGCTCTGGAAACACCATATATTTT.

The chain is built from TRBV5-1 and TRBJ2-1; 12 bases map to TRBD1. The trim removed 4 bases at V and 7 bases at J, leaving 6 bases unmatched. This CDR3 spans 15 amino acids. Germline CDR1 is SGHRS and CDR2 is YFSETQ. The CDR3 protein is CASSPGQGASNEQFF. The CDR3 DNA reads TGCGCCAGCAGCCCGGGACAGGGGGCGAGTAATGAGCAGTTCTTC.

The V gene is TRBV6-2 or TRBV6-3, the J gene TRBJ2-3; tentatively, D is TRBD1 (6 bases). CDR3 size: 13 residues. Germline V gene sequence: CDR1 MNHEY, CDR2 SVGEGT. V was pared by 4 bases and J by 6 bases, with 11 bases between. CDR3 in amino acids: CASSWTVPDTQYF. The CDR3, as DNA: TGTGCCAGCAGTTGGACAGTCCCGGATACGCAGTATTTT.

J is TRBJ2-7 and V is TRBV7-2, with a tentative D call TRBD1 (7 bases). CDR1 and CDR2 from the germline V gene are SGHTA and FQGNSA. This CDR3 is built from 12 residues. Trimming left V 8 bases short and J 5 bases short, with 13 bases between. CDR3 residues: CASPARGDEQYF. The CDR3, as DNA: TGTGCCAGCCCGGCCAGGGGGGACGAGCAGTACTTC.

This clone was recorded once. The CDR3 nucleotides read TGTGCCAGCAGGGGACAGGTCACCTACGAGCAGTACTTC. The encoded protein is CASRGQVTYEQYF. The chain joins TRBV6-6 to TRBJ2-7, with 8 bases lining up with TRBD1. Germline loops: CDR1 MNHNY, CDR2 SVGAGI (reference sequence). V trimming: 6 bases; J trimming: 2 bases; junction bases outside the gene matches: 3. This CDR3 contains 13 residues.

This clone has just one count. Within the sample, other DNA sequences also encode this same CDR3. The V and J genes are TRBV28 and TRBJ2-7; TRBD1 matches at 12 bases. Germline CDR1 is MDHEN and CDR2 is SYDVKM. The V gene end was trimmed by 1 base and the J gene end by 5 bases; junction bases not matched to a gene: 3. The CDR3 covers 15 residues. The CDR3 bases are TGTGCCAGCAGTTTATTGGGACAGGGGGCCCACGAGCAGTACTTC. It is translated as CASSLLGQGAHEQYF. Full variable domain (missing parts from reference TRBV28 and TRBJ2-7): DVKVTQSSRYLVKRTGEKVFLECVQDMDHENMFWYRQDPGLGLRLIYFSYDVKMKEKGDIPEGYSVSREKKERFSLILESASTNQTSMYLCASSLLGQGAHEQYFGPGTRLTVT.

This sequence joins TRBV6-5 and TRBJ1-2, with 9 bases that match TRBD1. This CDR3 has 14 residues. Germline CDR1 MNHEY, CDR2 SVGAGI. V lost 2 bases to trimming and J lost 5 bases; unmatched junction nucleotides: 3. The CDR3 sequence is CASSYRGQGYGYTF. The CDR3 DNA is TGTGCCAGCAGTTACCGGGGACAGGGATATGGCTACACCTTC.

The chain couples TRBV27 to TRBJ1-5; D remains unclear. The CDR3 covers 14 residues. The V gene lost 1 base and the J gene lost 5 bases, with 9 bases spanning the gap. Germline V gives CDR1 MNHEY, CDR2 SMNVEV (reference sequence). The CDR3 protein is CASSLLGPDQPQHF. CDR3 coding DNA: TGTGCCAGCAGTTTATTGGGCCCAGATCAGCCCCAGCATTTT.

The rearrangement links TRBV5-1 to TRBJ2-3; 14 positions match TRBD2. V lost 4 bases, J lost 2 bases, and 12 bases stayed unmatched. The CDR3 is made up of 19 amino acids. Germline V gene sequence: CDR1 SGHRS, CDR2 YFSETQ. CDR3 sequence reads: CASSPGLAGGGLDTDTQYF. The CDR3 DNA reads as TGCGCCAGCAGCCCAGGACTAGCGGGGGGAGGGTTGGACACAGATACGCAGTATTTT.

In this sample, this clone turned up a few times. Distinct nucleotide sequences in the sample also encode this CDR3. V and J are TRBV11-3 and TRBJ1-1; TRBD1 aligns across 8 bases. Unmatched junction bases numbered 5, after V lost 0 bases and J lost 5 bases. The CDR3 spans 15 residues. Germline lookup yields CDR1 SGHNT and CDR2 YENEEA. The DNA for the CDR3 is TGTGCCAGCAGCTTAGATCCAGGGGGCTATACTGAAGCTTTCTTT. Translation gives CASSLDPGGYTEAFF.

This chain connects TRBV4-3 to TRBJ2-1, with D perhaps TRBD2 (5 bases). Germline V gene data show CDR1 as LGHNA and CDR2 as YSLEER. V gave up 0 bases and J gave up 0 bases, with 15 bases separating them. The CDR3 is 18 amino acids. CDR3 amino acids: CASSQDWGLRDSYNEQFF. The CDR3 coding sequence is TGCGCCAGCAGCCAAGATTGGGGTTTGAGGGACTCCTACAATGAGCAGTTCTTC.

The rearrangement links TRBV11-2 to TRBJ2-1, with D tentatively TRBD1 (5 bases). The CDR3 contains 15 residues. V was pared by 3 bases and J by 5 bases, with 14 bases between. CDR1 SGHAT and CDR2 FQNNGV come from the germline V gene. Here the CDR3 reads CASSLRSREDNEQFF. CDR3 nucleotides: TGTGCCAGCAGCTTGCGTAGCAGGGAAGACAATGAGCAGTTCTTC.

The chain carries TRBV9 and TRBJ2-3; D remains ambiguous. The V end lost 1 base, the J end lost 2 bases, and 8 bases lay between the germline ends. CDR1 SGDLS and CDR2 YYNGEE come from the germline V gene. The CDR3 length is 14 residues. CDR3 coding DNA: TGTGCCAGCAGCGTATCTCCGGTCACAGATACGCAGTATTTT. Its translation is CASSVSPVTDTQYF.

CDR3 in amino acids: CASSFPRGELFF. The CDR3 DNA reads TGTGCCAGCAGCTTTCCGCGGGGGGAGCTGTTTTTT. The chain combines TRBV7-9 with TRBJ2-2; unclear D gene. Per the germline V gene, CDR1 is SEHNR and CDR2 is FQNEAQ (reference sequence). V lost 3 bases and J lost 8, with 7 bases in between. This CDR3 region has 12 residues.

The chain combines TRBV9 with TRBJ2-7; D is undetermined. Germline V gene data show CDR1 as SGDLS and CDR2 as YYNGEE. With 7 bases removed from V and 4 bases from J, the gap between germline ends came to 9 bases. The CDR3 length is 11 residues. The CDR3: CASPGFYEQYF. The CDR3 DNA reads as TGTGCCAGCCCAGGATTTTACGAGCAGTACTTC.

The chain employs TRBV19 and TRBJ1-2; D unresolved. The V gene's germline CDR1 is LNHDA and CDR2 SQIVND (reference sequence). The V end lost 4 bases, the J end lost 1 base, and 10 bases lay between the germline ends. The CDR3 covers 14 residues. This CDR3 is CASSNREGNYGYTF. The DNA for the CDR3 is TGTGCCAGTAGTAATCGCGAGGGTAACTATGGCTACACCTTC.

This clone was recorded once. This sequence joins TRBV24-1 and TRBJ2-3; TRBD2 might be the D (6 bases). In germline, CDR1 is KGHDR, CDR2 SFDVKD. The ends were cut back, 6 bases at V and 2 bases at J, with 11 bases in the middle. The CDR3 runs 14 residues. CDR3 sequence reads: CATSPGSITDTQYF. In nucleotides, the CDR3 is TGTGCCACCAGTCCCGGGAGCATCACAGATACGCAGTATTTT.

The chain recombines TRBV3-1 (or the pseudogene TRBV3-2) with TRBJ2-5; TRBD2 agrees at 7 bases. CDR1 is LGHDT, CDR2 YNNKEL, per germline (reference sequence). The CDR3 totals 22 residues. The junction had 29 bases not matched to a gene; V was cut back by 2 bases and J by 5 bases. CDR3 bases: TGTGCCAGCAGCCAAACCCAACTCGGTTATAGCGGGCCAGGGAAGTCGGGGGAGACCCAGTACTTC. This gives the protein CASSQTQLGYSGPGKSGETQYF.

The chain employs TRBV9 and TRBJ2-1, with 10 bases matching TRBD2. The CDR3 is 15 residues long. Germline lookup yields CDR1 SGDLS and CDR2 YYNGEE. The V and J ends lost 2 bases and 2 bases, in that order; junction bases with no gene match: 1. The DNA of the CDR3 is TGTGCCAGCAGCGTTAGCGGGGGGACCTACAATGAGCAGTTCTTC. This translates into CASSVSGGTYNEQFF.

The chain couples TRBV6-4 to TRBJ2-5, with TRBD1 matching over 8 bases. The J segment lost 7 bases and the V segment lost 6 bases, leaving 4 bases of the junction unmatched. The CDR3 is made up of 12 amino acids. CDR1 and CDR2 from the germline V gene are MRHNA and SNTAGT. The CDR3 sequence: CASRRQGPTQYF. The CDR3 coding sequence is TGTGCCAGCAGACGACAGGGGCCGACCCAGTACTTC.

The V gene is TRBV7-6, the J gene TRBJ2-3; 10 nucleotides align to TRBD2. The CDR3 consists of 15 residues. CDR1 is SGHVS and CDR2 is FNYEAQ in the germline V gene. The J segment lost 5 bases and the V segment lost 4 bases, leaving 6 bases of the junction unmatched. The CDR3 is CASSSTAGGVDTQYF. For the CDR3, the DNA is TGTGCCAGCAGCTCGACAGCGGGGGGGGTAGATACGCAGTATTTT. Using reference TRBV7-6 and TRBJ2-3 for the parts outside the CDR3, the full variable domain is GAGVSQSPRYKVTKRGQDVALRCDPISGHVSLYWYRQALGQGPEFLTYFNYEAQQDKSGLPNDRFSAERPEGSISTLTIQRTEQRDSAMYRCASSSTAGGVDTQYFGPGTRLTVL.

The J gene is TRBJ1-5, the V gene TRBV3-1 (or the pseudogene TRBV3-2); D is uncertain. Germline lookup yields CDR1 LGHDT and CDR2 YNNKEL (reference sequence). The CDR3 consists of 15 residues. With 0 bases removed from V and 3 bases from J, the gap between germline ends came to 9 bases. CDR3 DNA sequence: TGTGCCAGCAGCCAAGATTCCACATACAATCAGCCCCAGCATTTT. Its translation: CASSQDSTYNQPQHF.

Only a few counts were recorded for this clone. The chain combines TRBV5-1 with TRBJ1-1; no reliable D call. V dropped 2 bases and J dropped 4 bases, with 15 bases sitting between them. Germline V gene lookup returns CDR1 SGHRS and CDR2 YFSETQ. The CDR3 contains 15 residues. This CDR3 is CASSFEGIGSTEAFF. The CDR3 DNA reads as TGCGCCAGCAGCTTTGAGGGTATTGGGAGCACTGAAGCTTTCTTT.

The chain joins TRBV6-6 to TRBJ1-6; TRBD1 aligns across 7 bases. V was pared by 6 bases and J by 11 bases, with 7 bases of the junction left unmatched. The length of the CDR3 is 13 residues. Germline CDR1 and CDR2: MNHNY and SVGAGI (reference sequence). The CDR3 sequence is CASRTGISAPLHF. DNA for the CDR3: TGTGCCAGCAGGACAGGGATTAGCGCACCCCTCCACTTT.

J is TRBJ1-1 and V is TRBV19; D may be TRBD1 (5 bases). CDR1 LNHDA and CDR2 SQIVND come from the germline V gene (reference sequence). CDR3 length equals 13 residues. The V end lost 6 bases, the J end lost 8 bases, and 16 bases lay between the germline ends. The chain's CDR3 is CASSRGRREEAFF. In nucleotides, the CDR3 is TGTGCCAGTAGCCGTGGACGCAGGGAAGAAGCTTTCTTT.

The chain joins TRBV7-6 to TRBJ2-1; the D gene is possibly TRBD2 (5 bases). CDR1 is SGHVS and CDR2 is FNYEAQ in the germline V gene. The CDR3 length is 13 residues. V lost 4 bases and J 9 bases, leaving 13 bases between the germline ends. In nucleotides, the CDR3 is TGTGCCAGCAGCTCGACTCCCGAGGGTGAGCAGTTCTTC. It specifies CASSSTPEGEQFF.

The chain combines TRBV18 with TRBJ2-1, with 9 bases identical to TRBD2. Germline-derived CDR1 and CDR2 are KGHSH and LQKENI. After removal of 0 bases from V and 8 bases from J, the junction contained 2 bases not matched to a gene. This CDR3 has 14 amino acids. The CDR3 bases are TGTGCCAGCTCACCACCGGCGGGAGGGGATGAGCAGTTCTTC. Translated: CASSPPAGGDEQFF.

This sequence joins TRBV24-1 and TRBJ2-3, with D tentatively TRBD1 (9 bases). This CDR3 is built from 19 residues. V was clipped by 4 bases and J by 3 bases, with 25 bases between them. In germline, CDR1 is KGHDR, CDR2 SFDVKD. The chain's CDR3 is CATSDSGQGLLAVTDTQYF. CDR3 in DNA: TGTGCCACCAGTGACTCGGGACAGGGTCTACTAGCGGTTACAGATACGCAGTATTTT.

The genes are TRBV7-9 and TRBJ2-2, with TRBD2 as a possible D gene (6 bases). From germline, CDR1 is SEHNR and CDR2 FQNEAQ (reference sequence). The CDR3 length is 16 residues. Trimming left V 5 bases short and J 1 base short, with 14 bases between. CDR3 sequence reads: CASSLGGYKNTGELFF. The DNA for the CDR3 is TGTGCCAGCAGCCTTGGGGGGTATAAGAACACCGGGGAGCTGTTTTTT.